The present entry profiles one T cell receptor (beta chain) with its context. The source of the sample is a study of response to subunit inactivated influenza vaccine. This CDR3 is built from 14 residues. Germline V gene lookup returns CDR1 SGHVS and CDR2 FQNEAQ. V lost 5 bases, J lost 2 bases, and 12 bases lay in between. TCRdb reprocessed the RT-PCR reads with MiXCR, giving one entry per CDR3 protein. The table lists about half a million distinct CDR3 sequences, 7.5% to 8.5% of them singletons. The source material was PBMCs from blood, sampled 23 months after vaccination. This clonotype was sampled from a man aged 50-75 years who received an inactivated influenza vaccine. The chain employs TRBV7-8 and TRBJ2-5, with D unclear. The CDR3 DNA follows: TGTGCCAGCAGCCCGCGTTGGAGTCAAGAGACCCAGTACTTC. The encoded protein is CASSPRWSQETQYF.